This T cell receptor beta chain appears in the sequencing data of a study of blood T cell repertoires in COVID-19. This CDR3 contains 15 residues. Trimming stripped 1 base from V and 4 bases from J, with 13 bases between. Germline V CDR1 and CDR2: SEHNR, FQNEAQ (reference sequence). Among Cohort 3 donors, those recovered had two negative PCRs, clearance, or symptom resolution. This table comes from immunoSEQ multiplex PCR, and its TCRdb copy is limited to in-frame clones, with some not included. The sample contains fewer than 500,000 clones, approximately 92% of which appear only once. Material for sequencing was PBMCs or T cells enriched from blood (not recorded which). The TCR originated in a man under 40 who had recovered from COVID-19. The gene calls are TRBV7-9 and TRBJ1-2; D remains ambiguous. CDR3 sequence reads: CASSLGGGRRYGYTF. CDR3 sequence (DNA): TGTGCCAGCAGCTTAGGTGGAGGGAGGCGCTATGGCTACACCTTC.